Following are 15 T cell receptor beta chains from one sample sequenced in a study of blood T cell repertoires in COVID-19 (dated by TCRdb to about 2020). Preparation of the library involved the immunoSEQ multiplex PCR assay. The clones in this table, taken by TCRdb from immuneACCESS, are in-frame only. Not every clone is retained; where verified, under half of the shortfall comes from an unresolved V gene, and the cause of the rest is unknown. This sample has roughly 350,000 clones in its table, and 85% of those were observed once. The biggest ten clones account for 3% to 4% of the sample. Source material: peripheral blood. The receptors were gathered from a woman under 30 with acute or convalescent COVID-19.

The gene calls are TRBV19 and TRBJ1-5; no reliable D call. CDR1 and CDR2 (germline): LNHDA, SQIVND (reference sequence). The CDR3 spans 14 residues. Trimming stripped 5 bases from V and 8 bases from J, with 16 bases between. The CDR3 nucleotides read TGTGCCAGTAGTTTATGGGCGGGCTCTGAGCCCCAGCATTTT. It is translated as CASSLWAGSEPQHF. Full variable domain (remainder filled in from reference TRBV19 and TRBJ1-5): DGGITQSPKYLFRKEGQNVTLSCEQNLNHDAMYWYRQDPGQGLRLIYYSQIVNDFQKGDIAEGYSVSREKKESFPLTVTSAQKNPTAFYLCASSLWAGSEPQHFGDGTRLSIL.

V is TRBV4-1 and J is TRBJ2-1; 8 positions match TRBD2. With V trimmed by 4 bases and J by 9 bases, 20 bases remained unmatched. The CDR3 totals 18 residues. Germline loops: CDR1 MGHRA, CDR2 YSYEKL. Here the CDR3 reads CASSPSLRTRGGFGEQFF. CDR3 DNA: TGCGCCAGCAGCCCCAGCCTGCGGACCCGCGGGGGGTTTGGTGAGCAGTTCTTC.

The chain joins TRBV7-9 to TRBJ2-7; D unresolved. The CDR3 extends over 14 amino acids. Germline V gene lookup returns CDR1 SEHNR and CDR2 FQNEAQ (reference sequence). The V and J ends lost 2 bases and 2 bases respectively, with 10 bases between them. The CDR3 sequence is CASSLSNGAYEQYF. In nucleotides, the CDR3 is TGTGCCAGCAGCTTATCTAACGGAGCCTACGAGCAGTACTTC.

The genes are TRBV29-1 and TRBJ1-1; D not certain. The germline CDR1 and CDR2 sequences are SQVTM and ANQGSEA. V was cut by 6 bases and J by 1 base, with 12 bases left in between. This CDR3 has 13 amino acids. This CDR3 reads CSVRRSGNTEAFF. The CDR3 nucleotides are TGCAGCGTGCGTAGGTCAGGGAACACTGAAGCTTTCTTT.

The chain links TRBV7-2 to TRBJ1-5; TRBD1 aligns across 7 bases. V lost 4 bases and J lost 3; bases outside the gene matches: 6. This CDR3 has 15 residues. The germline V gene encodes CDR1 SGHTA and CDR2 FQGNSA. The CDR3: CASSSGQASNQPQHF. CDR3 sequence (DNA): TGTGCCAGCAGCTCCGGACAGGCCTCCAATCAGCCCCAGCATTTT.

The CDR3 loop reads CASTGGRASGGYTF. The CDR3 coding sequence is TGTGCCAGCACAGGGGGTCGGGCGTCGGGTGGCTACACCTTC. This chain uses TRBV6-5 with TRBJ1-2; 7 nucleotides match TRBD1. There are 14 residues in the CDR3. Looked up from germline, CDR1 is MNHEY and CDR2 is SVGAGI. J gave up 7 bases and V 7 bases, and 12 bases lay outside the gene matches.

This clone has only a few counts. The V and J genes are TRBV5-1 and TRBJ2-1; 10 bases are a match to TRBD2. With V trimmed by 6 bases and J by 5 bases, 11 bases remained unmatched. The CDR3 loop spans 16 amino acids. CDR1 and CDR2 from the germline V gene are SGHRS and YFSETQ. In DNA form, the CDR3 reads TGCGCCAGCACCAGCTTCCAGCGGGGGGGGAACAATGAGCAGTTCTTC. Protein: CASTSFQRGGNNEQFF.

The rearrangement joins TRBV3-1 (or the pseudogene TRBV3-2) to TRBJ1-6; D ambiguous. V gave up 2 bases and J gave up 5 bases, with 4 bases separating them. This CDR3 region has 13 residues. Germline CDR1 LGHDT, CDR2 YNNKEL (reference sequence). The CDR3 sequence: CASSQQDNSPLHF. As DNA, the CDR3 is TGTGCCAGCAGCCAACAGGATAATTCACCCCTCCACTTT.

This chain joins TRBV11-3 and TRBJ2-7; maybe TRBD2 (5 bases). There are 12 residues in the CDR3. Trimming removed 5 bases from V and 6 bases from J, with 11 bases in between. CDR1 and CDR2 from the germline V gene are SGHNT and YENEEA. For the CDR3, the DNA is TGTGCCAGCAGCCTCCAAGGAGGCGAGCAGTACTTC. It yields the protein CASSLQGGEQYF.

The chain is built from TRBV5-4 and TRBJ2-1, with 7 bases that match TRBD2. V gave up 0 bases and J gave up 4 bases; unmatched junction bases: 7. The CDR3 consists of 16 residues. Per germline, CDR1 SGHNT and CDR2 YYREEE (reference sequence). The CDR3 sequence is CASSLAGLAVYNEQFF. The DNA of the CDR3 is TGTGCCAGCAGCTTGGCCGGCCTAGCGGTATACAATGAGCAGTTCTTC.

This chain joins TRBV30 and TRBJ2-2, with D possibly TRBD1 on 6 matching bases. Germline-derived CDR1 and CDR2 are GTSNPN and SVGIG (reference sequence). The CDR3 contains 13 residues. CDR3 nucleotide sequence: TGTGACGGAGTAGGGGGTTATTGTGGGGAGCTGTTTTTT. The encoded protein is CDGVGGYCGELFF. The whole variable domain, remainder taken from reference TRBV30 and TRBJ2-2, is SQTIHQWPATLVQPVGSPLSLECTVEGTSNPNLYWYRQAAGRGLQLLFYSVGIGQISSEVPQNLSASRPQDRQFILSSKKLLLSDSGFYLCDGVGGYCGELFFGEGSRLTVL.

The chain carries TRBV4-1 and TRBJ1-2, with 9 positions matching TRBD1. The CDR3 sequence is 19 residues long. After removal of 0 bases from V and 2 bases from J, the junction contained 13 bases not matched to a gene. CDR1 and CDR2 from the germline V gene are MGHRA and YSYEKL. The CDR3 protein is CASSQEGPGQGETNYGYTF. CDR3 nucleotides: TGCGCCAGCAGCCAAGAGGGACCGGGACAGGGTGAAACCAACTATGGCTACACCTTC.

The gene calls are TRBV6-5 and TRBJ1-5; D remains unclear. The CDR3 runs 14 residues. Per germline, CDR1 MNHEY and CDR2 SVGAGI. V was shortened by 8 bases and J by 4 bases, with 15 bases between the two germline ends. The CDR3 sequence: CASSAEERNQPQHF. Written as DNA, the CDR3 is TGTGCCAGCTCAGCGGAAGAACGTAATCAGCCCCAGCATTTT.

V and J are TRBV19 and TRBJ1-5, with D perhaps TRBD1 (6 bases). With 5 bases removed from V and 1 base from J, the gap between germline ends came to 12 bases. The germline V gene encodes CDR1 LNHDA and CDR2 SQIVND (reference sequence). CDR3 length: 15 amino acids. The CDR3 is CASSPRQESNQPQHF. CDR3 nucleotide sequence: TGTGCCAGTAGTCCCAGACAGGAGAGCAATCAGCCCCAGCATTTT.

The CDR3 coding sequence is TGTGCCAGCAGTTCCCGGAGGGAGGGAACCACTGAAGCTTTCTTT. Its translation: CASSSRREGTTEAFF. The chain is built from TRBV6-6 and TRBJ1-1, with D uncertain. Germline V gene lookup returns CDR1 MNHNY and CDR2 SVGAGI (reference sequence). This CDR3 is 15 amino acids long. V was trimmed by 4 bases and J by 4 bases, leaving 16 bases between them.